This TCR beta chain emerged from a study of a mutant IDH1 vaccine in newly diagnosed glioma. Study-level information: Onset of vaccination occurred 4-6 weeks following radiotherapy alone, or with temozolomide cycles. Mean patient age was around 40 years; 62.5% were male and roughly 38% female. Study-level points and caveats: Top peripheral T cell clonotype shifts appeared unrelated to pseudoprogression.

Noted time point: week 47, end of study. Alongside topical imiquimod, each dose of vaccine comprised 300 ug of mutant IDH1 20-mer peptide. TCRdb keeps only in-frame clones here, not all; method: immunoSEQ multiplex PCR. The sample carries about 56,000 clones, 75% recorded once. Note on this clone: Antigen unknown.

V lost 6 bases and J lost 4, with 8 bases in between. The CDR3 extends over 12 amino acids. The germline gives CDR1 MGHRA, CDR2 YSYEKL. The starting material was PBMCs, obtained from a glioma patient whose treatment included an IDH1 peptide vaccine. This chain joins TRBV4-1 and TRBJ2-3; D unclear. The sequence was collected from a man between 50 and 59 years old with glioma. The CDR3 loop reads CASRSTADTQYF. In DNA, the CDR3 is TGCGCCAGCAGAAGCACTGCAGATACGCAGTATTTT.